This TCR beta chain originates from a study of CD8 T cells in Susac syndrome. Reverse transcription of roughly 0.45 to 1 ug RNA used random hexamers. TCRdb reprocessed the immunoSEQ multiplex PCR reads via MiXCR and lists one record per CDR3 protein. The sample has some 200,000 distinct CDR3 sequences; approximately 94% are singletons. Sequenced material: CD4+ T cells from PBMCs. This receptor was obtained from a human donor with Susac syndrome.

The CDR3 nucleotides read TGCAGTGCTAGGGTGTCGGATAATCAGCCCCAGCATTTT. It encodes CSARVSDNQPQHF. This sequence joins TRBV20-1 and TRBJ1-5; the D is unclear. Germline V gene sequence: CDR1 DFQATT, CDR2 SNEGSKA (reference sequence). Trimming took off 3 bases at V and 4 bases at J, with 10 bases between the two ends. This CDR3 has 13 amino acids.